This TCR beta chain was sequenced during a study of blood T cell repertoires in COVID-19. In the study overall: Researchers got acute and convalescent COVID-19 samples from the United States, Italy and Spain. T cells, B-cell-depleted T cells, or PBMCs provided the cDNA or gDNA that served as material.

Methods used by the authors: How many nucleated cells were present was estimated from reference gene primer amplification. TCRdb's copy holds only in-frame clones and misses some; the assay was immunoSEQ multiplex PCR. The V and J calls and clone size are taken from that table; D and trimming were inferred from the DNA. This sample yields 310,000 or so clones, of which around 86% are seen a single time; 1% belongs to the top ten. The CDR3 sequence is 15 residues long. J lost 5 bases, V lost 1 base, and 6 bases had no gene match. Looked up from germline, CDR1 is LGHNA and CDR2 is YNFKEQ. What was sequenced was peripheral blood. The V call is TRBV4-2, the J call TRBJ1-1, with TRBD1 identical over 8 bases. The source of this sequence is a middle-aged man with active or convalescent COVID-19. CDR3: CASSQAAGGITEAFF. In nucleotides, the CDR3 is TGTGCCAGCAGCCAAGCAGCAGGGGGCATAACTGAAGCTTTCTTT.